The entry below gives a single TCR beta chain sequence along with its context. This clonotype was counted at least ten times. Its cognate antigen has yet to be identified. No quality values exist for individual bases; no much larger clone is one base distant. The library was generated by 5' RACE. Sequencing was carried out with a NextSeq 500. Unique molecular identifiers were attached to individual cDNA molecules in the TCR library protocol so that sequencing error and PCR bias could be corrected. Sequencing covered both TCR alpha and beta chains, and within each sample the abundances of alpha and beta sequences were tightly co-correlated. Per the original workflow: Decombinator V4 was used to perform V gene, J gene and CDR3 annotation of TCR sequences. TCRs were defined as expanded if a significant change between any two time points was detected under a Poisson model with p below 0.0001. TCR abundances were normalised to the total number of TCRs sequenced in each sample and reported as counts per million. TRAV1-2 paired with TRAJ12, TRAJ20 or TRAJ33 defined MAIT TCRs, while TRAV10 paired with TRAJ18 defined iNKT TCRs. VDJdb, accessed 1 November 2021, was searched for CMV, EBV and SARS-CoV-2 annotated TCRs, excluding TCRs annotated for multiple antigens. TCRdb reran the public reads through fastp at Q25 and MiXCR, keeping productive beta chains. CDR3 protein sequences are deduplicated, and each keeps its most common genes and DNA. The V and J calls shown here were made by TCRdb, not taken from the authors' results. A total of more than 85,000 distinct CDR3 sequences appear in this sample, over 9.5% of them only once. The ten largest clones capture 3.5% to 4% of the sample.

The data stem from a study of early T cells in non-severe SARS-CoV-2 infection (dated by TCRdb to about 2021). Looking at the study overall: TCR sequencing used bulk RNA from unsorted whole blood, so alpha and beta chains could not be paired. The paper as a whole reports these results and caveats: VDJdb matching was skewed toward anti-spike CD8 responses, so virus-specific expansions were likely underestimated and private and CD4 specificities were missed.

Measured from the cysteine to the phenylalanine, the CDR3 is 14 residues long. Of all the DNA, just the CDR3 is kept, 42 bases in frame from base 1. The germline ends are 17 bases apart after V is trimmed by 9 bases and J by 5 bases. Set within a cohort of healthcare workers in London, UK, this nested case-control study involved weekly PCR testing of nasopharyngeal swabs along with blood sampling. Healthcare workers were recruited between 23 and 31 March 2020, during the week of the UK lockdown, and were followed weekly for up to about 16 weeks. The sequenced sample was whole blood, obtained at baseline. The V and J genes are TRBV12-3 or TRBV12-4 and TRBJ1-5; the D gene is perhaps TRBD1, on 6 matching bases. The TCR sequence derives from an adult who was a healthcare worker with PCR-confirmed SARS-CoV-2 infection or an uninfected control (not recorded which). The CDR3: CASKNRDPDQPQHF. The DNA sequence is as follows: TGTGCCAGTAAGAACAGGGATCCCGATCAGCCCCAGCATTTT.